This paragraph covers one T cell receptor beta chain sequence. Its antigen is not known. The CDR3 has 18 amino acids. Trimming cost V 0 bases and J 0 bases; bases outside gene matches: 9. Germline assignment: CDR1 SGDLS and CDR2 YYNGEE. These data come from a study of T cell repertoires and HLA-DP antigens. Amplification used primers for 54 TRBV and 13 TRBJ segments. The table came from immunoSEQ multiplex PCR; TCRdb's copy has only in-frame clones and leaves some out. The sample has about 120,000 clones, 80% to 95% seen once. The genes are TRBV9 and TRBJ2-3; 8 nucleotides match TRBD2. This clonotype originated in a woman younger than 35 in good health and CMV-seronegative. The sequenced sample consisted of CD4+ T cells from PBMCs. CDR3 in amino acids: CASSVAGGGPRSTDTQYF. The CDR3 DNA is TGTGCCAGCAGCGTAGCGGGGGGGGGCCCCCGAAGCACAGATACGCAGTATTTT.